A selection of T cell receptor beta chains follows, all from one sample in a study of blood T cell repertoires in COVID-19. TCRdb's copy holds only in-frame clones and misses some; the assay was immunoSEQ multiplex PCR. The sample lists 100,000 to 150,000 clones; about four fifths were seen once. The sequenced sample was peripheral blood. These receptors were taken from a human donor in a cohort sampled during active COVID-19. The CDR3 runs from the conserved cysteine through the conserved F or W. A D gene is named only where the DNA matches it firmly. Some rows mark clone size as missing; the rest say once, few, many or name a class of expanded clone.

v_call	j_call	d_call	clone_size	cdr3_length	cdr3_aa	cdr3_nt
TRBV4-3	TRBJ2-5	TRBD2	.	15	CASSQYTSGLETQYF	TGCGCCAGCAGCCAATACACTAGCGGGTTAGAGACCCAGTACTTC
TRBV7-5	TRBJ2-5	.	.	16	CVRSLALIGGFKTQYF	TGTGTCAGAAGCTTAGCGTTAATAGGGGGTTTTAAGACCCAGTACTTC
TRBV18	TRBJ2-6	TRBD1	.	17	CASSPGQGRSGANVLTF	TGTGCCAGCTCACCGGGACAGGGCCGTTCTGGGGCCAACGTCCTGACTTTC
TRBV11-2	TRBJ2-3	TRBD2	.	15	CAGRDSGGGTDTQYF	TGTGCCGGCCGAGACAGCGGGGGGGGCACAGATACGCAGTATTTT
TRBV15	TRBJ1-2	.	.	18	CATSSGTGIRRTNYGYTF	TGTGCCACCAGCAGCGGCACAGGGATAAGAAGGACGAACTATGGCTACACCTTC
TRBV18	TRBJ2-2	TRBD1	.	16	CASSPMGQGSTGELFF	TGTGCCAGCTCACCAATGGGACAGGGGAGCACCGGGGAGCTGTTTTTT
TRBV11-2	TRBJ2-7	TRBD1	.	13	CASSTGQGTGQYF	TGTGCCAGCAGCACGGGACAGGGAACTGGGCAGTACTTC
TRBV5-5	TRBJ2-5	TRBD1	.	15	CASSLAGQGLWTQYF	TGTGCCAGCAGCTTGGCGGGACAGGGATTGTGGACCCAGTACTTC
TRBV20-1	TRBJ2-7	.	.	11	CSAYSGYEQYF	TGCAGTGCTTATTCGGGCTACGAGCAGTACTTC
TRBV2	TRBJ2-3	TRBD1	once	13	CASHRGQGDTQYF	TGTGCCAGCCACAGGGGGCAAGGAGATACGCAGTATTTT
TRBV3-1/TRBV3-2	TRBJ2-7	TRBD1	.	15	CASSQGWTGGDEQYF	TGTGCCAGCAGCCAAGGCTGGACAGGGGGCGACGAGCAGTACTTC
TRBV20-1	TRBJ2-7	.	once	11	CSAFPAEEQYF	TGCAGTGCTTTCCCTGCGGAAGAGCAGTACTTC
TRBV5-1	TRBJ1-6	TRBD1	.	17	CASSAGPGQGTDSPLHF	TGCGCCAGCAGCGCGGGACCGGGACAGGGGACGGATTCACCCCTCCACTTT
TRBV20-1	TRBJ2-7	TRBD1	.	13	CSASPGGFYEQYF	TGCAGTGCTAGTCCAGGGGGTTTCTACGAGCAGTACTTC
TRBV2	TRBJ1-1	.	.	12	CASPRRGTEAFF	TGTGCCAGCCCTCGCCGGGGCACTGAAGCTTTCTTT
TRBV29-1	TRBJ1-2	.	.	12	CSVEVIGSGYTF	TGCAGCGTTGAAGTAATAGGGAGCGGCTACACCTTC
TRBV19	TRBJ1-1	.	.	13	CASSIGASPEAFF	TGTGCCAGTAGTATAGGAGCGAGTCCTGAAGCTTTCTTT
TRBV6-5	TRBJ1-1	TRBD1	.	14	CASRQTGANTEAFF	TGTGCCAGCAGACAGACAGGGGCGAACACTGAAGCTTTCTTT
TRBV19	TRBJ2-3	.	.	15	CASSSRSPSADTQYF	TGTGCCAGTAGCTCCCGTTCCCCTAGTGCAGATACGCAGTATTTT
TRBV12-3/TRBV12-4	TRBJ1-5	.	.	13	CASSLAAGQPQHF	TGTGCCAGCAGTTTAGCGGCGGGTCAGCCCCAGCATTTT
TRBV18	TRBJ2-3	TRBD1	.	15	CASSTSRQGPDTQYF	TGTGCCAGCTCAACATCCCGACAGGGACCAGATACGCAGTATTTT
TRBV7-2	TRBJ2-1	TRBD2	.	17	CASSLAGSSGGINEQFF	TGTGCCAGCAGCTTAGCGGGGTCTAGCGGGGGAATCAATGAGCAGTTCTTC
TRBV7-2	TRBJ2-7	.	.	11	CASSLYYEQYF	TGTGCCAGCAGCTTATACTACGAGCAGTACTTC
TRBV6-5	TRBJ1-2	.	few	14	CASSTLREGYGYTF	TGTGCCAGCAGCACCCTAAGGGAGGGCTATGGCTACACCTTC
TRBV11-2	TRBJ1-4	.	.	16	CASSLRPMRENEKLFF	TGTGCCAGCAGCTTAAGACCCATGAGGGAAAATGAAAAACTGTTTTTT
TRBV19	TRBJ2-4	TRBD1	.	15	CASSATGGPKNIQYF	TGTGCCAGTAGTGCAACAGGGGGACCGAAAAACATTCAGTACTTC
TRBV5-6	TRBJ1-2	.	.	15	CASSSGANPNYGYTF	TGTGCCAGCAGCTCCGGTGCTAACCCTAACTATGGCTACACCTTC
TRBV27	TRBJ2-5	TRBD1	.	14	CASRGDRRQETQYF	TGTGCCAGCAGAGGGGACAGGAGGCAAGAGACCCAGTACTTC
TRBV2	TRBJ1-5	.	.	16	CASSDKLRNSNQPQHF	TGTGCCAGCAGTGATAAGTTGCGGAATAGCAATCAGCCCCAGCATTTT
TRBV7-9	TRBJ1-1	.	.	15	CASSLAPADPSGAFF	TGTGCCAGCAGCTTAGCTCCGGCGGACCCAAGCGGGGCTTTCTTT
TRBV5-5	TRBJ2-7	.	.	13	CASSSMVGYEQYF	TGTGCCAGCAGCTCAATGGTCGGCTACGAGCAGTACTTC
TRBV5-1	TRBJ2-3	.	few	15	CASSLWGVGTDTQYF	TGCGCCAGCAGCTTGTGGGGGGTGGGCACAGATACGCAGTATTTT
TRBV9	TRBJ2-3	TRBD2	.	16	CASSVGPAGATDTQYF	TGTGCCAGCAGCGTAGGGCCAGCGGGGGCCACAGATACGCAGTATTTT
TRBV18	TRBJ1-1	.	.	14	CASSPVGENTEAFF	TGTGCCAGCTCACCAGTAGGGGAGAACACTGAAGCTTTCTTT
TRBV6-2/TRBV6-3	TRBJ2-7	.	.	15	CASSADSTSSYEQYF	TGTGCCAGCAGCGCGGACAGCACAAGCTCCTACGAGCAGTACTTC
TRBV19	TRBJ1-2	.	.	14	CASSIQGNNYGYTF	TGTGCCAGTAGCATCCAGGGGAACAACTATGGCTACACCTTC
TRBV7-8	TRBJ2-6	.	few	16	CASSLGGALGANVLTF	TGTGCCAGCAGCTTGGGGGGGGCGCTTGGGGCCAACGTCCTGACTTTC
TRBV5-1	TRBJ2-5	TRBD2	.	14	CASSGRGGQETQYF	TGCGCCAGCAGTGGGCGGGGGGGTCAAGAGACCCAGTACTTC
TRBV6-5	TRBJ1-1	.	.	12	CASRWGGTEAFF	TGTGCCAGCAGGTGGGGGGGCACTGAAGCTTTCTTT
TRBV7-2	TRBJ2-1	.	.	12	CASSFEALEQFF	TGTGCCAGCAGCTTTGAGGCCCTTGAGCAGTTCTTC
TRBV5-4	TRBJ2-5	.	few	13	CASSDMAFQTQYF	TGTGCCAGCAGTGATATGGCATTCCAGACCCAGTACTTC
TRBV29-1	TRBJ1-5	.	.	14	CSVVEGLLGQPQHF	TGCAGCGTTGTCGAAGGCTTACTGGGCCAGCCCCAGCATTTT
TRBV2	TRBJ2-3	.	.	14	CANQADTSTDTQYF	TGTGCCAACCAAGCGGATACTAGCACAGATACGCAGTATTTT
TRBV5-1	TRBJ1-1	.	.	12	CASSVQNTEAFF	TGCGCCAGCAGCGTCCAGAACACTGAAGCTTTCTTT
TRBV2	TRBJ2-1	.	.	12	CASKERGNEQFF	TGTGCCAGCAAGGAGAGAGGCAATGAGCAGTTCTTC
TRBV6-6	TRBJ2-5	.	.	13	CASSYQGRETQYF	TGTGCCAGCAGTTACCAGGGGAGAGAGACCCAGTACTTC
TRBV6-6	TRBJ1-1	.	.	14	CASSYSGGGTEAFF	TGTGCCAGCAGTTACTCTGGGGGAGGGACTGAAGCTTTCTTT
TRBV24-1	TRBJ2-7	TRBD1	.	15	CATSDTGQGAYEQYF	TGTGCCACCAGTGATACGGGACAGGGGGCGTACGAGCAGTACTTC
TRBV27	TRBJ1-1	.	.	12	CASSLRGAEAFF	TGTGCCAGCAGTTTAAGGGGTGCTGAAGCTTTCTTT
TRBV14	TRBJ2-5	.	.	15	CASSRLGELQETQYF	TGTGCCAGCAGCCGCCTAGGAGAACTGCAAGAGACCCAGTACTTC
TRBV29-1	TRBJ2-1	TRBD1	.	15	CSALAPSGGFSEQFF	TGCAGCGCCCTGGCCCCGTCAGGGGGCTTCTCTGAGCAGTTCTTC
TRBV2	TRBJ2-7	.	.	13	CATNDQGGLEQYF	TGTGCCACTAATGACCAGGGAGGTCTCGAGCAGTACTTC
TRBV10-3	TRBJ2-7	TRBD1	.	14	CAIRDGQGRHEQYF	TGTGCCATCAGGGACGGACAGGGGAGACACGAGCAGTACTTC
TRBV2	TRBJ2-7	.	.	14	CASSEIGFSYEQYF	TGTGCCAGCAGTGAAATCGGGTTCTCCTACGAGCAGTACTTC